Listed here are 22 T cell receptor beta chains from one sample, sequenced in a study of cytotoxic CD8 clonotypes in ibrutinib-treated CLL. Only in-frame clones appear in the TCRdb table, and some are missing; sequencing was by immunoSEQ multiplex PCR. The sample lists 33,000 or so clones, about 47% seen once, with approximately 19% in the top ten. The sequencing here drew on PBMCs, taken before ibrutinib treatment. The receptors shown here come from a human donor with chronic lymphocytic leukemia.

This clone has just a few counts. V is TRBV18 and J is TRBJ1-1; unclear D gene. Germline V CDR1 and CDR2: KGHSH, LQKENI. The CDR3 is 13 amino acids. The V end was cut by 3 bases, the J end by 3 bases, with 8 bases between. The CDR3 spells CASSPSGYTEAFF. For the CDR3, the DNA is TGTGCCAGCTCACCCTCGGGCTACACTGAAGCTTTCTTT.

This rearrangement joins TRBV5-1 to TRBJ2-3, with 7 nucleotides matching TRBD1. CDR1 is SGHRS, CDR2 YFSETQ, per germline. J was trimmed by 1 base and V by 4 bases; bases with no gene match: 6. The CDR3 is 15 amino acids. The CDR3 DNA sequence: TGCGCCAGCAGCCCGGACAGGTATGGCACAGATACGCAGTATTTT. This encodes CASSPDRYGTDTQYF.

The rearrangement joins TRBV10-1 to TRBJ2-2, with D unclear. The germline V and J ends were trimmed by 3 bases and 4 bases, with 12 bases remaining between them. This CDR3 contains 15 residues. CDR1 is WNHNN and CDR2 is SYGVQD in the germline V gene (reference sequence). CDR3 bases: TGCGCCAGCAGTGACGGAGCCCGGAGCACCGGGGAGCTGTTTTTT. It codes for CASSDGARSTGELFF.

The chain recombines TRBV28 with TRBJ1-2, with a weak D call TRBD1 (5 bases). Per germline, CDR1 MDHEN and CDR2 SYDVKM. This CDR3 has 13 amino acids. Trimming removed 7 bases from V and 8 bases from J, with 17 bases in between. CDR3 region: CASTVWGRDGYTF. The CDR3 DNA reads TGTGCCAGCACCGTGTGGGGTAGGGACGGCTACACCTTC.

This clone appeared many times. This chain joins TRBV6-4 and TRBJ2-2; D may be TRBD1 (5 bases). The CDR3 sequence is 15 residues long. V shed 3 bases and J shed 1 base, with 9 bases lying between them. The germline gives CDR1 MRHNA, CDR2 SNTAGT. CDR3 DNA sequence: TGTGCCAGCAGTGAGGGCAGGGTGAACACCGGGGAGCTGTTTTTT. Protein: CASSEGRVNTGELFF.

This rearrangement joins TRBV6-5 to TRBJ1-1; D might be TRBD1 (5 bases). This CDR3 has 15 residues. Looked up from germline, CDR1 is MNHEY and CDR2 is SVGAGI. Trimming took 0 bases from V and 3 from J, leaving 11 bases between them. CDR3 residues: CASSYSGGLDTEAFF. As DNA, the CDR3 is TGTGCCAGCAGTTACTCCGGGGGATTGGACACTGAAGCTTTCTTT.

This chain connects TRBV7-8 to TRBJ2-1, with 12 bases matching TRBD1. Germline loops: CDR1 SGHVS, CDR2 FQNEAQ. CDR3 length: 19 residues. Trimming removed 5 bases from V and 10 bases from J; junction bases left unmatched: 21. CDR3 residues: CASSHQASPGQGADLEQFF. The CDR3 region has the DNA TGTGCCAGCAGCCACCAAGCCTCTCCGGGACAGGGGGCTGATTTGGAGCAGTTCTTC.

The V gene is TRBV9, the J gene TRBJ1-2; 7 bases align to TRBD1. CDR1 and CDR2 (germline): SGDLS, YYNGEE. J lost 6 bases, V lost 4 bases, and 6 bases had no gene match. This CDR3 has 13 residues. CDR3 DNA: TGTGCCAGCAGCCTACAGGGGTCGAATGGCTACACCTTC. This encodes CASSLQGSNGYTF.

CDR3 in amino acids: CSVDWGLTEAFF. The CDR3 DNA reads TGCAGCGTTGATTGGGGGCTGACTGAAGCTTTCTTT. The chain uses TRBV29-1 and TRBJ1-1; tentative D call: TRBD1 (6 bases). V was shortened by 3 bases and J by 5 bases, with 10 bases between the two germline ends. CDR3 length: 12 residues. Germline V CDR1 and CDR2: SQVTM, ANQGSEA.

This clone was counted between two and nine times. The rearrangement links TRBV7-2 to TRBJ1-6; weak D call: TRBD1 (5 bases). This CDR3 contains 15 residues. CDR1 and CDR2 from the germline V gene are SGHTA and FQGNSA. Trimming removed 5 bases at V and 5 bases at J, with 13 bases between. CDR3 DNA: TGTGCCAGCAGCCTCCTGGGGGGTCATAATTCACCCCTCCACTTT. It specifies CASSLLGGHNSPLHF.

The chain has TRBV7-2 and TRBJ1-2; 8 nucleotides align to TRBD1. Germline-derived CDR1 and CDR2 are SGHTA and FQGNSA. V shed 8 bases and J 3 bases; nucleotides not matched to a gene: 14. The CDR3 covers 16 residues. CDR3 DNA: TGTGCCAGCCCACGGACAGGGTCAATTCGGGACTATGGCTACACCTTC. This encodes CASPRTGSIRDYGYTF.

This clone has more than one count but fewer than ten. The chain couples TRBV27 to TRBJ1-6; a weak D match, TRBD1 (6 bases). Germline CDR1 and CDR2: MNHEY and SMNVEV (reference sequence). The CDR3 extends over 17 amino acids. Trimming took 3 bases from V and 6 from J, leaving 18 bases between them. The DNA of the CDR3 is TGTGCCAGCAGTTTTAATTGGGGGGCAGGGAGTAATTCACCCCTCCACTTT. Residues: CASSFNWGAGSNSPLHF.

The chain is built from TRBV7-8 and TRBJ1-6; D is ambiguous. Germline V CDR1 and CDR2: SGHVS, FQNEAQ. Trimming removed 2 bases at V and 5 bases at J, with 7 bases between. The CDR3 spans 14 residues. The CDR3 nucleotides are TGTGCCAGCAGCTTAAGCGGGGATAATTCACCCCTCCACTTT. Amino acids: CASSLSGDNSPLHF.

V and J are TRBV18 and TRBJ1-1; 7 nucleotides line up with TRBD1. The germline V gene has CDR1 KGHSH and CDR2 LQKENI. This CDR3 contains 15 residues. The junction had 11 bases not matched to a gene; V was cut back by 5 bases and J by 5 bases. The CDR3 bases are TGTGCCAGCTCAAAGGATCAGGGGGGCGAGACTGAAGCTTTCTTT. Protein product: CASSKDQGGETEAFF.

The rearrangement uses TRBV27 and TRBJ1-2, with D unclear. Germline assignment: CDR1 MNHEY and CDR2 SMNVEV (reference sequence). The CDR3 is made up of 15 amino acids. V lost 7 bases, J lost 0 bases, and 15 bases lay in between. The CDR3 DNA is TGTGCCAGCACCCCTCGGGCAGGAGCTAACTATGGCTACACCTTC. Encoded protein: CASTPRAGANYGYTF.

The chain combines TRBV9 with TRBJ2-7; 9 bases are shared with TRBD1. CDR1 and CDR2 from the germline V gene are SGDLS and YYNGEE. Losses at the gene ends were 0 bases for V and 5 bases for J; bases not matched to a gene: 12. This CDR3 is built from 17 residues. CDR3 bases: TGTGCCAGCAGCGTAGCTCATGGGACAGGGAGAGTCCACGAGCAGTACTTC. Its protein product is CASSVAHGTGRVHEQYF.

The genes are TRBV9 and TRBJ1-1; D perhaps matches TRBD1 (6 bases). CDR1 is SGDLS, CDR2 YYNGEE, per germline. The CDR3 sequence is 13 residues long. The V end was cut by 2 bases, the J end by 3 bases, with 8 bases between. CDR3 loop: CASSVGGHTEAFF. CDR3 DNA sequence: TGTGCCAGCAGCGTCGGGGGGCACACTGAAGCTTTCTTT.

V and J are TRBV6-5 and TRBJ2-7; maybe TRBD1 (6 bases). With 6 bases removed from V and 4 bases from J, the gap between germline ends came to 13 bases. The germline V gene has CDR1 MNHEY and CDR2 SVGAGI. There are 13 residues in the CDR3. The CDR3 DNA follows: TGTGCCAGCAGCCCTAGGACAGCGTACGAGCAGTACTTC. It is translated as CASSPRTAYEQYF.

The rearrangement links TRBV14 to TRBJ2-7; D possibly uses TRBD1 or TRBD2 (6 bases each). Germline V gene lookup returns CDR1 SGHDN and CDR2 FVKESK. V lost 0 bases, J lost 4 bases, and 13 bases lay in between. This CDR3 spans 15 amino acids. The CDR3 nucleotides read TGTGCCAGCAGCCAAGAATCGGGGGCTTTTTACGAGCAGTACTTC. Protein sequence: CASSQESGAFYEQYF.

V gene TRBV6-5 combines with J gene TRBJ2-6; D unresolved. V lost 7 bases to trimming and J lost 0 bases, with 4 bases between them. This CDR3 has 13 amino acids. Per germline, CDR1 MNHEY and CDR2 SVGAGI. Written as DNA, the CDR3 is TGTGCCAGCAAAACCTCTGGGGCCAACGTCCTGACTTTC. Protein product: CASKTSGANVLTF.

This clone was seen a few times. The V gene is TRBV11-2, the J gene TRBJ1-3; perhaps TRBD1 as D (5 bases). The germline gives CDR1 SGHAT, CDR2 FQNNGV. This CDR3 region has 12 residues. The V end lost 0 bases, the J end lost 11 bases, and 8 bases lay between the germline ends. DNA of the CDR3: TGTGCCAGCAGCTTAGAAGGGACGCCCATATATTTT. This sequence encodes CASSLEGTPIYF.

The chain joins TRBV7-9 to TRBJ1-2; D ambiguous. This CDR3 region has 16 residues. V shed 1 base and J shed 9 bases, with 21 bases lying between them. Germline lookup yields CDR1 SEHNR and CDR2 FQNEAQ (reference sequence). The CDR3 nucleotides read TGTGCCAGCAGCTTAGTTCCCACAGACTTCCGATACAGCTACACCTTC. Protein: CASSLVPTDFRYSYTF.